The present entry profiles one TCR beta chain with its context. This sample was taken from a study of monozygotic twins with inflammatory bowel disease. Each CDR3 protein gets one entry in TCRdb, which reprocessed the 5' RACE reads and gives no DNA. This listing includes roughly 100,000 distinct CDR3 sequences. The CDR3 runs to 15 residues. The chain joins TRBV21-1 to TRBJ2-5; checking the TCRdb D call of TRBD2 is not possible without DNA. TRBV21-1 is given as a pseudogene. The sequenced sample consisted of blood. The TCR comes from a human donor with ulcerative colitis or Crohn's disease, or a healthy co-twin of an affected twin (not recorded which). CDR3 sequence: CASRSGTAGGETQYF.